This TCR beta chain emerged from a study of shared clonotypes between healthy human individuals. Splitting of CD4+ cells produced CD45RA+ naive and CD45RA-negative memory subsets. Turning to this clone: Antigen specificity is unknown.

Broader study findings: Large depth notwithstanding, sorted-subset sequencing proved incomplete by rarefaction.

CDR3 length: 14 amino acids. Germline CDR1 reads SGHAT; CDR2 reads FQDESV (reference sequence). With 4 bases removed from V and 5 bases from J, the gap between germline ends came to 14 bases. TCRdb's table, derived via immunoSEQ multiplex PCR, lists solely in-frame clones and lacks some. The repertoire holds about 680,000 clones, around 73% seen once, with 1.5% to 2% in the top ten. V is TRBV11-1 and J is TRBJ2-5; possible D gene TRBD1, 5 bases. Sequenced input: memory CD4+ T cells sorted from blood. Documented subset: CD45RA-negative fraction. This TCR derives from a woman aged 30 to 39 in good health. CDR3 nucleotides: TGTGCCAGCAGCTCTCAGGGTATGGGGGAGACCCAGTACTTC. This gives the protein CASSSQGMGETQYF.